This paragraph covers one T cell receptor (beta chain) sequence. Its target is not known. The data derive from a study of cytomegalovirus exposure and HLA in healthy donors. Study-wide findings and caveats: The authors enumerated 164 TCR beta chains as linked to cytomegalovirus. Accurate prediction of most subjects' HLA-A and HLA-B alleles from TCR beta sequences was reported.

The PCR ran on 60 Vbeta and 13 Jbeta primers. Produced via immunoSEQ multiplex PCR; TCRdb's table is partial and in-frame only. The repertoire holds roughly 190,000 clones, around 79% seen once, with about 1.6% in the top ten. The CDR3 runs to 17 residues. V lost 7 bases, J lost 2 bases, and 11 bases stayed unmatched. Per the germline V gene, CDR1 is LGHNT and CDR2 is FRNRAP. The source material was PBMCs. The source of this sequence is a woman between 45 and 60 years old in good health and CMV-seronegative. J is TRBJ1-5 and V is TRBV12-5, with 10 bases fitting TRBD1. The CDR3 DNA sequence: TGTGCTAGTGCCCCCGGGACAGGGGTCTGGGGCAATCAGCCCCAGCATTTT. This sequence encodes CASAPGTGVWGNQPQHF. The full variable domain, completed using reference TRBV12-5 and TRBJ1-5, is DARVTQTPRHKVTEMGQEVTMRCQPILGHNTVFWYRQTMMQGLELLAYFRNRAPLDDSGMPKDRFSAEMPDATLATLKIQPSEPRDSAVYFCASAPGTGVWGNQPQHFGDGTRLSIL.